This T cell receptor beta chain was observed in a study of shared clonotypes between healthy human individuals. This clone was observed a single time. Its antigen is not known. The germline V and J ends were trimmed by 11 bases and 6 bases, with 20 bases remaining between them. The germline CDR1 and CDR2 sequences are MNHNS and SASEGT. The CDR3 contains 13 residues. Study conclusions and caveats: Naive subsets generally exceeded memory subsets in estimated richness.

The donor cohort consisted entirely of Caucasian adults residing in Nashville, Tennessee. Genomic DNA from each subset was divided evenly over several immunoSEQ plates. The table came from immunoSEQ multiplex PCR; TCRdb's copy has only in-frame clones and leaves some out. The profile covers about 1.1 million clones, with around 78% appearing a single time and 0.55% to 0.7% taken by the ten largest. This receptor was taken from a young man in good health. Some clones in this sample may be carry-over from other donors' samples. What was sequenced was memory CD4+ T cells from PBMCs. This sample's subset: CD45RA-negative fraction. This chain uses TRBV6-1 with TRBJ2-7; D remains unclear. This CDR3 is CAASGAPEGEQYF. In nucleotides, the CDR3 is TGTGCCGCCTCGGGCGCGCCTGAAGGCGAGCAGTACTTC.